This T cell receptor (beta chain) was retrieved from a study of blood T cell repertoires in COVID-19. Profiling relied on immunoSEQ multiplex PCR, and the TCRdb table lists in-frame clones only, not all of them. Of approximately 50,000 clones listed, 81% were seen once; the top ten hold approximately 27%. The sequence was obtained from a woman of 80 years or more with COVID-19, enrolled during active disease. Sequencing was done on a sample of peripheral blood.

CDR3 bases: TGTGCCAGCAGCTTAAGTCTAGCGGGAGGGCCGGGGAACACCGGGGAGCTGTTTTTT. It yields the protein CASSLSLAGGPGNTGELFF. The J gene is TRBJ2-2, the V gene TRBV7-3; 12 nucleotides line up with TRBD2. The CDR3 totals 19 residues. Germline values: CDR1 SGHTA, CDR2 FQGTGA. The V gene end was trimmed by 1 base and the J gene end by 1 base; junction bases not matched to a gene: 7.